The 12 T cell receptor beta chains below all came from one sample that was sequenced in a study of cytomegalovirus exposure and HLA in healthy donors. 60 Vbeta and 13 Jbeta primers were used in PCR. The table came from immunoSEQ multiplex PCR; TCRdb's copy has only in-frame clones and leaves some out. The data contain more than 95,000 clones, about a tenth of them seen just once; the ten biggest clones take up 5.8%. Sequenced sample: PBMCs. Receptors originate from a man aged 40-49 years in good health and CMV-seropositive.

In this sample, this clone turned up a few times. This sequence joins TRBV7-2 and TRBJ2-2; D unresolved. Trimming removed 7 bases from V and 1 base from J, with 7 bases in between. The CDR3 covers 13 residues. Germline V gene sequence: CDR1 SGHTA, CDR2 FQGNSA. The CDR3 nucleotides are TGTGCCAGCAATCGACAGAACACCGGGGAGCTGTTTTTT. Amino acids: CASNRQNTGELFF.

This chain links TRBV28 with TRBJ1-5; D is unresolved. Per germline, CDR1 MDHEN and CDR2 SYDVKM. Trimming stripped 6 bases from V and 5 bases from J, with 14 bases between. The CDR3 contains 14 residues. CDR3 sequence reads: CASRLWRSDQPQHF. The CDR3 DNA sequence: TGTGCCAGCAGGCTCTGGAGGTCTGATCAGCCCCAGCATTTT.

The chain links TRBV25-1 to TRBJ2-3; 8 bases are a match to TRBD2. There are 14 residues in the CDR3. CDR1 and CDR2 (germline): MGHDK, SYGVNS. CDR3 bases: TGTGCAACCTCCCCCAGCGGGAGTTTGGATACGCAGTATTTT. Translating gives CATSPSGSLDTQYF.

V is TRBV7-9 and J is TRBJ2-1; 11 bases are a match to TRBD1. This CDR3 is built from 17 residues. Germline lookup yields CDR1 SEHNR and CDR2 FQNEAQ (reference sequence). Losses at the gene ends were 5 bases for V and 0 bases for J; bases not matched to a gene: 6. The DNA for the CDR3 is TGTGCCAGCAGCCCCCGGACAGGGGGCTCCTCCTACAATGAGCAGTTCTTC. This gives the protein CASSPRTGGSSYNEQFF.

This rearrangement joins TRBV4-2 to TRBJ2-5, with 8 bases identical to TRBD2. J was trimmed by 7 bases and V by 2 bases; bases with no gene match: 15. Germline V gives CDR1 LGHNA, CDR2 YNFKEQ. This CDR3 comprises 17 residues. CDR3 in amino acids: CASSQRASGSTRGTQYF. CDR3 bases: TGTGCCAGCAGCCAAAGGGCTAGCGGGTCCACCCGGGGGACCCAGTACTTC.

This clone was counted only a few times. One end of the junction is discordant with germline, which a read error may explain. The J gene is TRBJ2-7, the V gene TRBV7-7; tentative D call: TRBD2 (6 bases). In germline, CDR1 is SSHAT, CDR2 FNYEAQ (reference sequence). This CDR3 has 15 residues. The CDR3 region has the DNA TGTGCTAGCAGCTTAGCGGAGGATGCCACCTACGAGCAGTACTTC. It specifies CASSLAEDATYEQYF.

The CDR3 region has the DNA TGTGCCAGCAGCCCGCCGCCGATTACAGGGGTTCATCAGCCCCAGCATTTT. Translating gives CASSPPPITGVHQPQHF. The chain uses TRBV7-9 and TRBJ1-5, with 7 bases aligning to TRBD1. The germline V gene encodes CDR1 SEHNR and CDR2 FQNEAQ (reference sequence). The V and J ends lost 5 bases and 5 bases, in that order; junction bases with no gene match: 15. The CDR3 contains 17 residues.

The chain couples TRBV2 to TRBJ2-5; 10 nucleotides agree with TRBD2. The germline gives CDR1 SNHLY, CDR2 FYNNEI. The junction had 10 bases not matched to a gene; V was cut back by 3 bases and J by 6 bases. The CDR3 extends over 16 amino acids. DNA of the CDR3: TGTGCCAGCAGTGAGTTGGCTAGCGGGAGCCTAAAGACCCAGTACTTC. It specifies CASSELASGSLKTQYF. The complete variable domain, with remaining parts taken from reference TRBV2 and TRBJ2-5, reads EPEVTQTPSHQVTQMGQEVILRCVPISNHLYFYWYRQILGQKVEFLVSFYNNEISEKSEIFDDQFSVERPDGSNFTLKIRSTKLEDSAMYFCASSELASGSLKTQYFGPGTRLLVL.

This sequence joins TRBV5-8 and TRBJ2-1; no clear D gene. From germline, CDR1 is SGHTS and CDR2 YDEGEE. The germline V and J ends were trimmed by 5 bases and 8 bases, with 14 bases remaining between them. The CDR3 runs 13 residues. The CDR3 reads CASRRGIGDEQFF. The CDR3 nucleotides read TGTGCCAGCAGAAGAGGTATAGGCGATGAGCAGTTCTTC. The full variable domain, in which reference TRBV5-8 and TRBJ2-1 provide the parts outside the CDR3, is EAGVTQSPTHLIKTRGQQATLRCSPISGHTSVYWYQQALGLGLQFLLWYDEGEERNRGNFPPRFSGRQFPNYSSELNVNALELEDSALYLCASRRGIGDEQFFGPGTRLTVL.

The sample holds a few counts of this clone. The gene calls are TRBV5-1 and TRBJ2-7; perhaps TRBD1 as D (6 bases). Germline loops: CDR1 SGHRS, CDR2 YFSETQ. The CDR3 length is 16 residues. Trimming pared 4 bases from V and 2 bases from J, leaving 19 bases between. The DNA for the CDR3 is TGCGCCAGCAGCGTAGGCCCGGACAGCCTTACCTACGAGCAGTACTTC. Translated: CASSVGPDSLTYEQYF.

This clone was counted a few times. The rearrangement links TRBV19 to TRBJ1-1; D might be TRBD1 (6 bases). The CDR3 runs to 13 residues. Germline values: CDR1 LNHDA, CDR2 SQIVND (reference sequence). V was cut by 3 bases and J by 4 bases, with 9 bases left in between. The CDR3 coding sequence is TGTGCCAGTAGTATCTCAGGGGTCACTGAAGCTTTCTTT. As protein: CASSISGVTEAFF.

This rearrangement joins TRBV10-1 to TRBJ2-1, with a tentative D call TRBD2 (5 bases). The CDR3 runs to 13 residues. V was shortened by 0 bases and J by 9 bases, with 9 bases between the two germline ends. CDR1 and CDR2 (germline): WNHNN, SYGVQD (reference sequence). In DNA form, the CDR3 reads TGCGCCAGCAGTGAGTCGTTAGAGGGTGAGCAGTTCTTC. It codes for CASSESLEGEQFF.